The rows below give T cell receptor beta chains drawn from one sample of a study of shared clonotypes between healthy human individuals. The repertoire was sequenced with immunoSEQ multiplex PCR; TCRdb's copy has only in-frame clones and lacks some. The data hold over a million clones, with around three quarters observed a single time. Sequences were obtained from memory CD4+ T cells from PBMCs. These receptors all stem from a man aged 18-30 years in good health. Some clones in this sample may be carry-over from other donors' samples. The CDR3 runs from the conserved cysteine through the conserved F or W. A D gene is named only where the DNA matches it firmly. The size field is filled for only some rows; it gives once, few, many or a size class.

d_gene,abundance,len,j_gene,v_gene,CDR3aa,CDR3nt
NA,few,13,TRBJ2-2,TRBV19,CASTPEGTGELFF,TGTGCCAGTACTCCGGAAGGCACCGGGGAGCTGTTTTTT
TRBD1,NA,14,TRBJ1-1,TRBV29-1,CSVRTGGVNTEAFF,TGCAGCGTAAGGACAGGGGGAGTGAACACTGAAGCTTTCTTT
NA,NA,16,TRBJ2-7,TRBV28,CASSPPRPGMGHEQYF,TGTGCCAGCAGTCCTCCCCGGCCAGGGATGGGGCACGAGCAGTACTTC
NA,NA,14,TRBJ2-3,TRBV11-2,CASSSGTFTDTQYF,TGTGCCAGCAGCTCCGGGACTTTCACAGATACGCAGTATTTT
TRBD1,NA,15,TRBJ2-3,TRBV5-1,CASSQNRGRLDTQYF,TGCGCCAGCAGCCAGAACAGGGGGCGATTAGATACGCAGTATTTT
NA,NA,13,TRBJ2-6,TRBV30,CAWFAGGANVLTF,TGTGCCTGGTTTGCTGGCGGGGCCAACGTCCTGACTTTC
NA,NA,15,TRBJ1-5,TRBV7-9,CASSLSTGMGQPQHF,TGTGCCAGCAGCTTGTCCACAGGGATGGGCCAGCCCCAGCATTTT
NA,NA,11,TRBJ1-5,TRBV19,CASSGGQPQHF,TGTGCCAGTAGTGGGGGTCAGCCCCAGCATTTT
NA,NA,12,TRBJ1-4,TRBV28,CASSASWQARVF,TGTGCCAGCAGTGCCTCGTGGCAGGCTCGGGTTTTT
NA,NA,15,TRBJ1-2,TRBV4-1,CASSQDQVGAGGYTF,TGCGCCAGCAGCCAAGATCAGGTGGGGGCAGGAGGCTACACCTTC
TRBD1,NA,16,TRBJ1-5,TRBV6-1,CASSDPTGLGKGPQHF,TGTGCCAGCAGTGACCCGACAGGGCTTGGTAAAGGGCCCCAGCATTTT
NA,NA,15,TRBJ1-1,TRBV5-8,CASSYPLQPGTEAFF,TGTGCCAGCAGTTACCCACTCCAACCGGGCACTGAAGCTTTCTTT
NA,NA,13,TRBJ2-7,TRBV11-1,CASSFRVRNEQYF,TGTGCCAGCAGCTTCAGGGTGCGCAACGAGCAGTACTTC
NA,NA,14,TRBJ2-7,TRBV29-1,CSVGAAGRSYEQYF,TGCAGCGTTGGTGCCGCGGGACGGTCCTACGAGCAGTACTTC
NA,few,13,TRBJ1-2,TRBV7-2,CASSPPGPYGYTF,TGTGCCAGCAGCCCACCGGGACCGTATGGCTACACCTTC
NA,NA,11,TRBJ2-7,TRBV20-1,CSARDQYEQYF,TGCAGTGCTAGAGATCAGTACGAGCAGTACTTC
NA,once,11,TRBJ2-7,TRBV2,CASSDTREQYF,TGTGCCAGCAGTGATACCCGCGAGCAGTACTTC
NA,NA,15,TRBJ2-1,TRBV7-3,CASSLAAGPYNEQFF,TGTGCCAGCAGCTTAGCGGCGGGCCCCTACAATGAGCAGTTCTTC
TRBD1,NA,14,TRBJ2-3,TRBV18,CASSPGTEGVAQYF,TGTGCCAGCTCACCAGGGACAGAAGGAGTTGCGCAGTATTTT
NA,NA,13,TRBJ2-5,TRBV5-4,CASRLVGLETQYF,TGTGCCAGCAGACTGGTGGGACTGGAGACCCAGTACTTC
TRBD2,once,21,TRBJ2-2,TRBV28,CASSSDKIYNFGLANTGELFF,TGTGCCAGCAGTTCAGACAAAATATATAACTTTGGACTAGCGAACACCGGGGAGCTGTTTTTT
TRBD1,NA,15,TRBJ1-2,TRBV27,CASTLTGIGNYGYTF,TGTGCCAGCACCTTGACAGGGATCGGGAACTATGGCTACACCTTC
NA,NA,14,TRBJ1-1,TRBV18,CASSSQRVNTEAFF,TGTGCCAGCTCGAGTCAGAGAGTGAACACTGAAGCTTTCTTT
NA,NA,11,TRBJ2-3,TRBV7-9,CASTQGDTQYF,TGTGCCAGCACCCAGGGGGATACGCAGTATTTT
NA,NA,12,TRBJ2-1,TRBV5-6,CASSLQAAEQFF,TGTGCCAGCAGCCTCCAGGCGGCAGAGCAGTTCTTC
NA,NA,15,TRBJ1-1,TRBV30,CAWSLTALGNTEAFF,TGTGCCTGGAGTCTAACAGCGCTGGGGAACACTGAAGCTTTCTTT
TRBD1,once,16,TRBJ2-2,TRBV18,CASSPLDRENTGELFF,TGTGCCAGCTCACCACTGGACAGGGAGAACACCGGGGAGCTGTTTTTT
TRBD1,NA,16,TRBJ2-2,TRBV5-4,CASSTWTGGLTGELFF,TGTGCCAGCAGCACCTGGACAGGGGGTCTAACCGGGGAGCTGTTTTTT
NA,NA,12,TRBJ2-7,TRBV18,CASSRTNYEQYF,TGTGCCAGCTCACGGACCAATTACGAGCAGTACTTC
TRBD1,NA,16,TRBJ1-2,TRBV18,CASSPVGLQGASGYTF,TGTGCCAGCTCACCAGTGGGGTTACAGGGGGCTTCGGGCTACACCTTC
NA,NA,14,TRBJ1-2,TRBV18,CASSPRTGGDGYTF,TGTGCCAGCTCACCTCGGACTGGCGGGGATGGCTACACCTTC
TRBD1,NA,15,TRBJ2-1,TRBV9,CASSGGTGSYNEQFF,TGTGCCAGCAGCGGCGGGACAGGGTCCTACAATGAGCAGTTCTTC
NA,NA,13,TRBJ1-2,TRBV6-4,CASMRQLGYGYTF,TGTGCCAGCATGAGACAGCTTGGCTATGGCTACACCTTC
TRBD2,NA,15,TRBJ2-3,TRBV7-2,CASSLAGGRTDTQYF,TGTGCCAGCAGCTTAGCGGGAGGGCGCACAGATACGCAGTATTTT
NA,few,13,TRBJ1-2,TRBV18,CASSPQSGDGYTF,TGTGCCAGCTCACCACAGTCTGGGGATGGCTACACCTTC
NA,NA,17,TRBJ2-1,TRBV15,CATRIRSGAYLGNEQFF,TGTGCCACCAGGATTCGCTCAGGGGCATACCTGGGGAATGAGCAGTTCTTC